One and the same sample provided the 14 T cell receptor beta chains below, sequenced in a study of OX40 agonist ivuxolimab in advanced cancers. Sequenced by immunoSEQ multiplex PCR; TCRdb stores in-frame clones only, minus some. The sample contains approximately 98,000 clones, about 91% of which appear only once. Sequenced here: CD4+ or CD8+ T cells sorted from blood, sampled in a trial of the OX40 agonist ivuxolimab. Receptors originate from an adult with an advanced solid tumor such as melanoma, head and neck, liver or kidney cancer.

This CDR3 reads CASSSRRRQFF. Here the CDR3 DNA reads TGTGCCAGCAGTTCCAGACGGAGGCAGTTCTTC. The J gene is TRBJ2-1, the V gene TRBV27; D gene uncertain. CDR3 length equals 11 residues. Germline values: CDR1 MNHEY, CDR2 SMNVEV (reference sequence). V was clipped by 4 bases and J by 12 bases, with 10 bases between them.

The chain couples TRBV14 to TRBJ1-3, with D hard to call. CDR1 is SGHDN, CDR2 FVKESK, per germline. This CDR3 region has 13 residues. V lost 2 bases and J lost 5, with 7 bases in between. The DNA for the CDR3 is TGTGCCAGCAGCCAATCTAATCGAAACACCATATATTTT. It is translated as CASSQSNRNTIYF.

This chain links TRBV5-1 with TRBJ2-4; possibly TRBD1 for D (6 bases). The CDR3 consists of 16 residues. Germline CDR1 and CDR2: SGHRS and YFSETQ. Trimming took 1 base from V and 6 from J, leaving 17 bases between them. CDR3 DNA: TGCGCCAGCAGCTTGTTTCAGGGACAAACCCTAAACATTCAGTACTTC. This codes for CASSLFQGQTLNIQYF.

The V and J genes are TRBV18 and TRBJ1-4, with 7 bases fitting TRBD1. Trimming at V came to 4 bases and at J to 4 bases, leaving 9 bases not matched to a gene. The CDR3 is made up of 16 amino acids. In germline, CDR1 is KGHSH, CDR2 LQKENI. The CDR3 protein is CASSLTGQAINEKLFF. CDR3 sequence (DNA): TGTGCCAGCTCACTGACCGGACAGGCGATTAATGAAAAACTGTTTTTT.

This chain links TRBV4-2 with TRBJ1-3; D gene uncertain. V lost 0 bases and J lost 7, with 25 bases in between. The germline V gene has CDR1 LGHNA and CDR2 YNFKEQ. CDR3 size: 19 residues. For the CDR3, the DNA is TGTGCCAGCAGCCAAGATTGGCGGGTGTTCCCCGGGAAGAGCAACACCATATATTTT. It encodes CASSQDWRVFPGKSNTIYF.

The CDR3 bases are TGTGCCAGCAGTTTAGGACGCTCGGACATTCAGTACTTC. Translated: CASSLGRSDIQYF. The chain combines TRBV6-5 with TRBJ2-4, with D unresolved. The CDR3 consists of 13 residues. V dropped 4 bases and J dropped 8 bases, with 12 bases sitting between them. CDR1 and CDR2 from the germline V gene are MNHEY and SVGAGI.

The sample holds one count of this clone. Other nucleotide sequences from this sample produce the same CDR3. The V call is TRBV30, the J call TRBJ1-1; weak D call: TRBD1 (5 bases). Germline CDR1 and CDR2: GTSNPN and SVGIG (reference sequence). V lost 0 bases and J 5 bases, leaving 10 bases between the germline ends. This CDR3 contains 13 residues. The CDR3 reads CAWSVRGGTEAFF. The CDR3 bases are TGTGCCTGGAGTGTCCGGGGGGGAACTGAAGCTTTCTTT.

The rearrangement joins TRBV6-6 to TRBJ1-3, with D tentatively TRBD1 (6 bases). The CDR3 is 15 residues long. Looked up from germline, CDR1 is MNHNY and CDR2 is SVGAGI (reference sequence). V was clipped by 5 bases and J by 2 bases, with 13 bases between them. The CDR3 region is CASSIQGTTGNTIYF. The CDR3 nucleotides are TGTGCCAGCAGTATACAGGGAACTACTGGAAACACCATATATTTT.

This chain connects TRBV7-8 to TRBJ1-3; D gene uncertain. This CDR3 spans 11 amino acids. The ends were cut back, 4 bases at V and 8 bases at J, with 6 bases in the middle. Per the germline V gene, CDR1 is SGHVS and CDR2 is FQNEAQ. The CDR3 region has the DNA TGTGCCAGCAGCTCCGGGGACACCATATATTTT. Translation gives CASSSGDTIYF.

The chain has TRBV13 and TRBJ1-2; 8 bases fit TRBD1. The CDR3 loop spans 14 amino acids. Trimming took 5 bases from V and 2 from J; bases not matched to a gene: 4. Germline V gene lookup returns CDR1 PRHDT and CDR2 FYEKMQ (reference sequence). Here the CDR3 reads CASSQGQANYGYTF. For the CDR3, the DNA is TGTGCCAGCAGCCAGGGACAGGCAAACTATGGCTACACCTTC.

The chain joins TRBV5-1 to TRBJ2-5; 7 bases line up with TRBD2. Per the germline V gene, CDR1 is SGHRS and CDR2 is YFSETQ. The junction had 7 bases not matched to a gene; V was cut back by 0 bases and J by 5 bases. The CDR3 spans 15 residues. The CDR3 DNA sequence: TGCGCCAGCAGCTTGGATCCAGCGGGGTTTGAGACCCAGTACTTC. Translation: CASSLDPAGFETQYF.

The chain employs TRBV14 and TRBJ1-2, with D possibly matching TRBD1 (5 bases). The V gene's germline CDR1 is SGHDN and CDR2 FVKESK. The germline V and J ends were trimmed by 3 bases and 4 bases, with 15 bases remaining between them. The CDR3 spans 15 residues. The DNA of the CDR3 is TGTGCCAGCAGCCAGGGGCGGCCTGAGGGCTATGGCTACACCTTC. Its translation is CASSQGRPEGYGYTF.

The genes are TRBV27 and TRBJ2-7; 9 bases are a match to TRBD2. The CDR3 totals 16 residues. V was clipped by 2 bases and J by 2 bases; unmatched bases: 7. Looked up from germline, CDR1 is MNHEY and CDR2 is SMNVEV (reference sequence). The CDR3 DNA reads TGTGCCAGCAGTTTAGTCCTAGCGGGGATGCCCTACGAGCAGTACTTC. Amino acids: CASSLVLAGMPYEQYF.

The V gene is TRBV6-1, the J gene TRBJ2-4; D may be TRBD2 (5 bases). Germline CDR1 is MNHNS and CDR2 is SASEGT. V lost 3 bases, J lost 0 bases, and 9 bases lay in between. The CDR3 is 15 residues long. In nucleotides, the CDR3 is TGTGCCAGCAGTGAGATCGGACTAGCCAAAAACATTCAGTACTTC. Translating gives CASSEIGLAKNIQYF.